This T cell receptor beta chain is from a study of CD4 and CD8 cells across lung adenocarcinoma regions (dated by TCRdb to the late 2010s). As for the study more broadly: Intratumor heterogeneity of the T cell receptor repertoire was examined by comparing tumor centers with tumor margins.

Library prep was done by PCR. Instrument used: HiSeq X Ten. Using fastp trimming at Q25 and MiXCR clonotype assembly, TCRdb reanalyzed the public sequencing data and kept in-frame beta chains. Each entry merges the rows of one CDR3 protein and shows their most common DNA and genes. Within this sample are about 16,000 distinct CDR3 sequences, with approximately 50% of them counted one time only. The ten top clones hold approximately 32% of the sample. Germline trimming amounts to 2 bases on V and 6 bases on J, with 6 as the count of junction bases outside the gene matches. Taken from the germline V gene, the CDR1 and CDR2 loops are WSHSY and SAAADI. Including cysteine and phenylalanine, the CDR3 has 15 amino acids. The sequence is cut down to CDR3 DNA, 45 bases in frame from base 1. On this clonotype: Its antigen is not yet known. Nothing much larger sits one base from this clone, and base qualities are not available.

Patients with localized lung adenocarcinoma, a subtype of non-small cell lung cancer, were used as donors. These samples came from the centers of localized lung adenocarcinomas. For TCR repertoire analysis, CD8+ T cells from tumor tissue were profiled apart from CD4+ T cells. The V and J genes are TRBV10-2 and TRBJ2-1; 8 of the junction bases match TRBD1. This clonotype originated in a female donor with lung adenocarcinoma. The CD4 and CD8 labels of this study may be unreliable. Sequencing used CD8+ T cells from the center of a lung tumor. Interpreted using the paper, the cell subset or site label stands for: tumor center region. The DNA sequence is TGCGCCAGCAGTGAGGGGACAGGCGGACGCAATGAGCAGTTCTTC. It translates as CASSEGTGGRNEQFF.